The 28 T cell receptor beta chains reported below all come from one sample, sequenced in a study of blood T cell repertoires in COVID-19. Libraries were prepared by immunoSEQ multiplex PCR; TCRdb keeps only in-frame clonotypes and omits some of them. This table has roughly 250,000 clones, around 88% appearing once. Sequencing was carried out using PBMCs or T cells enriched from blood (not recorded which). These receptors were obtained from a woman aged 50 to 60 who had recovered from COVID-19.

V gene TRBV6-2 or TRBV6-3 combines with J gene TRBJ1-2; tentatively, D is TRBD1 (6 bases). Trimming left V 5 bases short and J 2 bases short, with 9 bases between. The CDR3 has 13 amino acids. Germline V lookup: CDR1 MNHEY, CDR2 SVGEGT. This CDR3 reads CASSQDSNYGYTF. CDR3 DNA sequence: TGTGCCAGCAGTCAGGACAGCAACTATGGCTACACCTTC.

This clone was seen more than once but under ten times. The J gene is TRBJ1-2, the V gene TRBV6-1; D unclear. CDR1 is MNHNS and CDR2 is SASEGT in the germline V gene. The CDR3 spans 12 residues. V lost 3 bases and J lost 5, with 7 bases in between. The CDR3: CASSDGEYGYTF. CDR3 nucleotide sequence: TGTGCCAGCAGTGATGGAGAATATGGCTACACCTTC.

This CDR3 reads CAWNRGTGPQETQYF. The CDR3 DNA reads as TGTGCCTGGAATCGGGGGACAGGACCACAAGAGACCCAGTACTTC. The chain is built from TRBV30 and TRBJ2-5; TRBD1 agrees at 8 bases. There are 15 residues in the CDR3. The ends lost 4 bases at V and 2 bases at J; junction bases unmatched: 9. Germline V gene lookup returns CDR1 GTSNPN and CDR2 SVGIG (reference sequence).

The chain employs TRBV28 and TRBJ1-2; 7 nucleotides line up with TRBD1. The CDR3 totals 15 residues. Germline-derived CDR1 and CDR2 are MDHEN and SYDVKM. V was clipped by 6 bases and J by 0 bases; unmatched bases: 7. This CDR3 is CASSRAGQANYGYTF. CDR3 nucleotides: TGTGCCAGCAGCCGGGCTGGACAGGCTAACTATGGCTACACCTTC.

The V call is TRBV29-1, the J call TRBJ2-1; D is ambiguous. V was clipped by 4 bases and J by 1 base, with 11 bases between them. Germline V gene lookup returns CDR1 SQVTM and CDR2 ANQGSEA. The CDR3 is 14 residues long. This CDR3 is CSVVSSGSYNEQFF. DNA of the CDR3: TGCAGCGTTGTAAGCTCAGGATCCTACAATGAGCAGTTCTTC.

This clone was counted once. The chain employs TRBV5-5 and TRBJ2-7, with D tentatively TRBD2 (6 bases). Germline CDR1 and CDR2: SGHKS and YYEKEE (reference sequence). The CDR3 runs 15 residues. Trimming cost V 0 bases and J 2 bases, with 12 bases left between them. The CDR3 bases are TGTGCCAGCAGCTTGGCCAGTGCGGGAACCTACGAGCAGTACTTC. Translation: CASSLASAGTYEQYF.

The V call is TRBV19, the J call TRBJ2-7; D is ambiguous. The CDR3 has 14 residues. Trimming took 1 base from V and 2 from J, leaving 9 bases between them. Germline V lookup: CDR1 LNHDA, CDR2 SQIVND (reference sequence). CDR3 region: CASSIGPGPYEQYF. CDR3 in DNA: TGTGCCAGTAGTATAGGGCCAGGCCCCTACGAGCAGTACTTC.

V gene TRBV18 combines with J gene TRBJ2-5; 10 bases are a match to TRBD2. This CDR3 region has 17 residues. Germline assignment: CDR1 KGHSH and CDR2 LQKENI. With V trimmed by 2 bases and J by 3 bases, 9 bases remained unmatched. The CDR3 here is CASSPFITSGDKETQYF. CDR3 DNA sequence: TGTGCCAGCTCACCATTTATTACTAGCGGGGATAAAGAGACCCAGTACTTC.

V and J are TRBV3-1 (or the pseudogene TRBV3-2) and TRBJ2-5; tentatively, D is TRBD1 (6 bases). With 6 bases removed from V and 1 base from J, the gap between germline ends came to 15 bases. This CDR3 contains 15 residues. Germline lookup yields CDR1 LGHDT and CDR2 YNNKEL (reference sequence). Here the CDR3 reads CASRRDRNSQETQYF. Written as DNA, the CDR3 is TGTGCCAGCAGACGAGACAGGAATTCCCAAGAGACCCAGTACTTC.

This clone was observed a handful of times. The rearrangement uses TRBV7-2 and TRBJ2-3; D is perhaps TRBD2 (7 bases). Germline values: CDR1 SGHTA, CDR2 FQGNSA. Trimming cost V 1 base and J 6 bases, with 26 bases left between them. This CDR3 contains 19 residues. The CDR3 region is CASSLGRKSSEGGADTQYF. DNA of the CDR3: TGTGCCAGCAGCTTAGGTCGTAAGAGTAGCGAGGGGGGGGCCGATACGCAGTATTTT.

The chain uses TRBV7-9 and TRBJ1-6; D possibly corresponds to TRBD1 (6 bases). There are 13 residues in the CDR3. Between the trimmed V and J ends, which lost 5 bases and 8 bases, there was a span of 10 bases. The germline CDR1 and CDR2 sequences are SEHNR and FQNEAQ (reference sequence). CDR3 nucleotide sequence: TGTGCCAGCAGCATCAACAGGGATTCACCCCTCCACTTT. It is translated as CASSINRDSPLHF.

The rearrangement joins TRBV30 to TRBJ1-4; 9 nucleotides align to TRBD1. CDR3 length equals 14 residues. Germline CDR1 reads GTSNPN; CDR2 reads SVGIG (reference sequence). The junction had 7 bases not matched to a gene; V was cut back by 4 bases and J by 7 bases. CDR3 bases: TGTGCCTGGACGTTACAGGGGGCGACTGAAAAACTGTTTTTT. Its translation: CAWTLQGATEKLFF. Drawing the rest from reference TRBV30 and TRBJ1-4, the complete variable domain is SQTIHQWPATLVQPVGSPLSLECTVEGTSNPNLYWYRQAAGRGLQLLFYSVGIGQISSEVPQNLSASRPQDRQFILSSKKLLLSDSGFYLCAWTLQGATEKLFFGSGTQLSVL.

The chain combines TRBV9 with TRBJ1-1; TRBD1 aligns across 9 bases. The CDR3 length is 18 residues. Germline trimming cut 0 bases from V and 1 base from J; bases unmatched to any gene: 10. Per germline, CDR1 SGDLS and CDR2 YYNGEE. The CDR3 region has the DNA TGTGCCAGCAGCGTAGCTTACGGCTGGACAGGGGAGAACACTGAAGCTTTCTTT. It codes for CASSVAYGWTGENTEAFF.

The CDR3 spells CATSRAGRGDTEAFF. The DNA of the CDR3 is TGTGCCACCAGCAGAGCTGGCAGAGGCGACACTGAAGCTTTCTTT. The chain recombines TRBV15 with TRBJ1-1; no reliable D call. Looked up from germline, CDR1 is LNHNV and CDR2 is YYDKDF (reference sequence). The V end was cut by 1 base, the J end by 3 bases, with 12 bases between. The CDR3 length is 15 residues.

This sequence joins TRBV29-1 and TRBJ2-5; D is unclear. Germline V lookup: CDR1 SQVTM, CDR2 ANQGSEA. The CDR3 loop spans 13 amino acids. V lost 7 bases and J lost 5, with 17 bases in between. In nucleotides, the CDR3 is TGCAGCGCTCGGCCTGGCCTCGGGGAGACCCAGTACTTC. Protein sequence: CSARPGLGETQYF.

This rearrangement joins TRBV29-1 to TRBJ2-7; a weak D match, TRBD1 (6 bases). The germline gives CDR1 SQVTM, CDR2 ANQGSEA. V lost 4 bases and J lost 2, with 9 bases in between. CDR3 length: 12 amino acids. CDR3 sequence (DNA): TGCAGCGTTGGGACAGCAACCTACGAGCAGTACTTC. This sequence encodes CSVGTATYEQYF.

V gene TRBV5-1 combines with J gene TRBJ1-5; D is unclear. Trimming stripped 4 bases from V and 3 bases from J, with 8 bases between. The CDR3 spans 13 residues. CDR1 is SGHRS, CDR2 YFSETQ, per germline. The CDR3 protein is CASSPGTNQPQHF. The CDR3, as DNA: TGCGCCAGCAGCCCCGGTACCAATCAGCCCCAGCATTTT.

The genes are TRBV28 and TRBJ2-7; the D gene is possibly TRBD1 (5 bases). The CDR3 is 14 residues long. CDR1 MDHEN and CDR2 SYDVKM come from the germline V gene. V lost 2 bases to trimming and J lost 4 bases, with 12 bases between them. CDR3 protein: CASSLEGDPYEQYF. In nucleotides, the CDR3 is TGTGCCAGCAGTTTAGAAGGGGATCCATACGAGCAGTACTTC.

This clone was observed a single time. CDR3 nucleotide sequence: TGTGCCAGCAACCCACGAGGGCAAAACACTGAAGCTTTCTTT. Translated: CASNPRGQNTEAFF. The V and J genes are TRBV3-1 (or the pseudogene TRBV3-2) and TRBJ1-1, with D unclear. The germline V and J ends were trimmed by 7 bases and 2 bases, with 14 bases remaining between them. The CDR3 runs 14 residues. In germline, CDR1 is LGHDT, CDR2 YNNKEL (reference sequence).

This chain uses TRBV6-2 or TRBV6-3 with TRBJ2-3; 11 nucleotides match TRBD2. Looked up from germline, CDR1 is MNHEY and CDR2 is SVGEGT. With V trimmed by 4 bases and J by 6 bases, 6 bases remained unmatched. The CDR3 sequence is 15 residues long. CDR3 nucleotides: TGTGCCAGCAGTTTCTCTAGCGGGGGGCTCGATACGCAGTATTTT. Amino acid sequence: CASSFSSGGLDTQYF.

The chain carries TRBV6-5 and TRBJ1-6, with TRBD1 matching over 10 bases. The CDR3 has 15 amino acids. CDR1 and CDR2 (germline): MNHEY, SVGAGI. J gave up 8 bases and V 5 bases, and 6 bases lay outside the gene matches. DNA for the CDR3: TGTGCCAGCAGTCCGAGGACAGGGGGGCATTCACCCCTCCACTTT. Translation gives CASSPRTGGHSPLHF.

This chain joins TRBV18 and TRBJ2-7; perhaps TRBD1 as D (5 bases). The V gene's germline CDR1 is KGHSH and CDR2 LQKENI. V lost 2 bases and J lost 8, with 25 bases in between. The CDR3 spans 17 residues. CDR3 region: CASSPLLGQGTGYQQYF. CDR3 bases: TGTGCCAGCTCACCATTGTTGGGGCAGGGTACGGGTTACCAGCAGTACTTC.

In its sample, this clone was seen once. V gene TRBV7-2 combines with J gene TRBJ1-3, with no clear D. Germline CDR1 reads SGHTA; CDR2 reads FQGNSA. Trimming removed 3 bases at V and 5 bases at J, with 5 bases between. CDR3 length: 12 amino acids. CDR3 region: CASSLGRNTIYF. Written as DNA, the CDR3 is TGTGCCAGCAGCTTGGGCAGAAACACCATATATTTT.

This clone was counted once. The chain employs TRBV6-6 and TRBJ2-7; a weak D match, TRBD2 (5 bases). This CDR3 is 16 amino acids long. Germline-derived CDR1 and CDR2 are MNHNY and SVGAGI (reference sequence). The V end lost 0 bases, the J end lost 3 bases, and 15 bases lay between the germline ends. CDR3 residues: CASSYSEAGLGYEQYF. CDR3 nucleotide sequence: TGTGCCAGCAGTTACTCTGAGGCGGGTCTGGGCTACGAGCAGTACTTC.

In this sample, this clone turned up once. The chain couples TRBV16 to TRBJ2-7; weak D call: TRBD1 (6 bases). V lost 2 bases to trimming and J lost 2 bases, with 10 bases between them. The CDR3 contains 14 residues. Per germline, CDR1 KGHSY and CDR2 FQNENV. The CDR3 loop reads CASSQQGPPYEQYF. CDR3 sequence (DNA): TGTGCCAGCAGCCAACAGGGGCCGCCCTACGAGCAGTACTTC.

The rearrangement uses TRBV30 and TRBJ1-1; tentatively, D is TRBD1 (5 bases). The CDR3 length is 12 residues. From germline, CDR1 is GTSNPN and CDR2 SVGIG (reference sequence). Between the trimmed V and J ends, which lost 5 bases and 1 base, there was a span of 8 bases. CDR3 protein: CAWGHPNTEAFF. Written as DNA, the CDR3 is TGTGCCTGGGGACACCCGAACACTGAAGCTTTCTTT.

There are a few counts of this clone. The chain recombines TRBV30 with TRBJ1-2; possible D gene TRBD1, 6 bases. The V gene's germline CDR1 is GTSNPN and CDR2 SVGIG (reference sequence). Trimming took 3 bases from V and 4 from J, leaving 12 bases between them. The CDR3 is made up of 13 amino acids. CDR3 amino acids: CAWRTGHTYGYTF. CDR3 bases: TGTGCCTGGAGGACGGGACACACCTATGGCTACACCTTC.

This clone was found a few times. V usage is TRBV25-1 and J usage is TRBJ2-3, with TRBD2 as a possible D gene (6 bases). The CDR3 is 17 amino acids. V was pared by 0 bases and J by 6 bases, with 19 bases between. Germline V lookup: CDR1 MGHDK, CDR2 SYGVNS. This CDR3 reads CASSEYGNGGNYDTQYF. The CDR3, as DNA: TGTGCCAGCAGTGAATATGGAAACGGCGGGAACTATGATACGCAGTATTTT.